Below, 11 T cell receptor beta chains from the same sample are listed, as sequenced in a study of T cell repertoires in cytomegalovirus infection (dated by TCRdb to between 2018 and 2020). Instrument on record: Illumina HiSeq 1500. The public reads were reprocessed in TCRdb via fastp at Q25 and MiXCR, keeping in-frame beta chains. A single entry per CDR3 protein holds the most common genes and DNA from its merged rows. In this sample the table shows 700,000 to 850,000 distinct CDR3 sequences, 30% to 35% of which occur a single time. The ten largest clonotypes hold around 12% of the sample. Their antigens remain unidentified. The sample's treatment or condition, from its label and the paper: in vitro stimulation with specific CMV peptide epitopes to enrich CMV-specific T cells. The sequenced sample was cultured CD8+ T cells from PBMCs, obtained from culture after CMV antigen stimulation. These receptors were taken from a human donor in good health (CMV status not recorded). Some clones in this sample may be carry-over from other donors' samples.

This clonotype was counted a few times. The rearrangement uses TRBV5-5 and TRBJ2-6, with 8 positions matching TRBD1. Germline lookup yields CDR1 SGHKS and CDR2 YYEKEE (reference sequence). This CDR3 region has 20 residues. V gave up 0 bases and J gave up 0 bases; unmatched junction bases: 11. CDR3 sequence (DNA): TGTGCCAGCAGCTTGGGAGGACAGGGTGATTTAGTCTCTGGGGCCAACGTCCTGACTTTC. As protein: CASSLGGQGDLVSGANVLTF.

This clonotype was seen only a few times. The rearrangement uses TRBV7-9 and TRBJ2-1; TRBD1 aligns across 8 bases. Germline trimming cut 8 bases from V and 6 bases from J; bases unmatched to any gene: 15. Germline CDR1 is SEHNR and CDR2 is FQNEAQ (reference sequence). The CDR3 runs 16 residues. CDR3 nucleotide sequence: TGTGCCAGCTACCTTGTACAGAGGACAGGGAGCAATGAGCAGTTCTTC. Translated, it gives CASYLVQRTGSNEQFF.

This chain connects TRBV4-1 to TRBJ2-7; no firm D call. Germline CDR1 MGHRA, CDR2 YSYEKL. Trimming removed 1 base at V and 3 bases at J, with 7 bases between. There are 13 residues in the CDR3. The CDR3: CASSQVGDYEQYV. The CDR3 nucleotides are TGCGCCAGCAGCCAAGTCGGTGACTACGAGCAGTACGTC.

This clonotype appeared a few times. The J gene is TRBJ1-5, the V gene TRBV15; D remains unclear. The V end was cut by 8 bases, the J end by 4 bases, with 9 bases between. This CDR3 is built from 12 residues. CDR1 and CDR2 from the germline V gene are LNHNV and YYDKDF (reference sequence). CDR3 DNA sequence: TGTGCCACCGGACGAGGAAATCAGCCCCAGCATTTT. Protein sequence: CATGRGNQPQHF.

The CDR3 protein is CASSFDRGARYGYTF. CDR3 nucleotide sequence: TGTGCCAGCAGCTTTGATAGGGGGGCGAGGTATGGCTACACCTTC. This chain connects TRBV7-9 to TRBJ1-2, with a tentative D call TRBD1 (6 bases). The germline CDR1 and CDR2 sequences are SEHNR and FQNEAQ (reference sequence). Deletions cut 3 bases from V and 5 bases from J, with 16 bases between. The CDR3 runs 15 residues.

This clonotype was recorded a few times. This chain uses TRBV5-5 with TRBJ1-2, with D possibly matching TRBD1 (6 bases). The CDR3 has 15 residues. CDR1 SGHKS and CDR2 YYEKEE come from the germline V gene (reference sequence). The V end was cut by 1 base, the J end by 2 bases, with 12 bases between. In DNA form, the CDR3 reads TGTGCCAGCAGCTTGAGTACAGGGTACAACTATGGCTACACCTTC. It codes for CASSLSTGYNYGYTF. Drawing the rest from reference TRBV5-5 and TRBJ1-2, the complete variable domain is DAGVTQSPTHLIKTRGQQVTLRCSPISGHKSVSWYQQVLGQGPQFIFQYYEKEERGRGNFPDRFSARQFPNYSSELNVNALLLGDSALYLCASSLSTGYNYGYTFGSGTRLTVV.

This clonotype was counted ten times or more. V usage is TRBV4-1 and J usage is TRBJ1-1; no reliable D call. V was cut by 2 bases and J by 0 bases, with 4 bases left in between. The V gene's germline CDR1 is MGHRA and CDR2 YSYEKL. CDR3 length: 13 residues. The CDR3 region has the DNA TGCGCCAGCAGCCAACAGATGAACACTGAAGCTTTCTTT. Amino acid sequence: CASSQQMNTEAFF.

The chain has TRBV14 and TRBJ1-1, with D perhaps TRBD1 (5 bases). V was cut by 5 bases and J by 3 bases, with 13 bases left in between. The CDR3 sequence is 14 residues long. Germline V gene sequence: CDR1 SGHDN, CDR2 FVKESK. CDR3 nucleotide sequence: TGTGCCAGCAGCTTACGACAGACGGACACTGAAGCTTTCTTT. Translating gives CASSLRQTDTEAFF.

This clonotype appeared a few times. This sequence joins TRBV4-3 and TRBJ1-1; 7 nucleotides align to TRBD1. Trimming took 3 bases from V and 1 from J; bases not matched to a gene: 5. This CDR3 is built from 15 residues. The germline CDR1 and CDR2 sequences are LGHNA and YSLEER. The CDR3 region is CASSHGTERNTEAFF. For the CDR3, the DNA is TGCGCCAGCAGCCACGGGACAGAGAGGAACACTGAAGCTTTCTTT.

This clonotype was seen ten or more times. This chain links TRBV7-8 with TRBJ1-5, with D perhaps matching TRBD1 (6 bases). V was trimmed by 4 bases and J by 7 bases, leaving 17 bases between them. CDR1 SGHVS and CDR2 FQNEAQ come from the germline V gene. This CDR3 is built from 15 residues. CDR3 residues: CASSSQVGAGQPQHF. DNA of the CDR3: TGTGCCAGCAGCTCCCAGGTGGGGGCTGGGCAGCCCCAGCATTTT.

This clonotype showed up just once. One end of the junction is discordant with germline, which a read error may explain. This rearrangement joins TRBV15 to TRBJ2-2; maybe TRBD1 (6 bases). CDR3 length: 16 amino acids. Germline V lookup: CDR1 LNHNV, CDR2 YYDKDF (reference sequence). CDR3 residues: CATSPRDTTNIGELFF. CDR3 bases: TGTGCCACCAGCCCCCGGGACACTACGAACATCGGGGAGCTGTTTTTT.